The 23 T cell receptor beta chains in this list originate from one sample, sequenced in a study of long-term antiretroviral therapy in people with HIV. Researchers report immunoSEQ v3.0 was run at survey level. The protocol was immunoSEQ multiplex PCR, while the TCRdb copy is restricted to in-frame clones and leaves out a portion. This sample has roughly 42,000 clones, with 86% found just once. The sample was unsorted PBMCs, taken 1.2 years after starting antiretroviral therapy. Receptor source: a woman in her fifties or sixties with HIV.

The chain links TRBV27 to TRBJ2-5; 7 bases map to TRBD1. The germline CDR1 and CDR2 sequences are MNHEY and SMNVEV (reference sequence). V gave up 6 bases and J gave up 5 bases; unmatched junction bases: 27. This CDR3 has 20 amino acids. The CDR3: CASSQKGAYFRTVGTETQYF. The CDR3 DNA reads TGTGCCAGCAGCCAGAAGGGGGCCTACTTTCGAACTGTTGGGACGGAGACCCAGTACTTC.

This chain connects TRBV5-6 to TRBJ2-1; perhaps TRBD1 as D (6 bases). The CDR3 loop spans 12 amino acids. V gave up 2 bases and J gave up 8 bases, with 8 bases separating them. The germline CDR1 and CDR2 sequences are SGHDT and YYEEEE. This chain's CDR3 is CASSFQGYEQFF. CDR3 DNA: TGTGCCAGCAGCTTTCAGGGGTATGAGCAGTTCTTC. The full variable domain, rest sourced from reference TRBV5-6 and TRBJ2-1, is DAGVTQSPTHLIKTRGQQVTLRCSPKSGHDTVSWYQQALGQGPQFIFQYYEEEERQRGNFPDRFSGHQFPNYSSELNVNALLLGDSALYLCASSFQGYEQFFGPGTRLTVL.

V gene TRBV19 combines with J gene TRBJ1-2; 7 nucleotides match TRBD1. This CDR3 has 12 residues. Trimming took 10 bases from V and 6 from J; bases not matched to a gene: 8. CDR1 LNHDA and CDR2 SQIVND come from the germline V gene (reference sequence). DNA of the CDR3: TGTGCCACATACAGGGGAATCGATGGCTACACCTTC. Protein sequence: CATYRGIDGYTF.

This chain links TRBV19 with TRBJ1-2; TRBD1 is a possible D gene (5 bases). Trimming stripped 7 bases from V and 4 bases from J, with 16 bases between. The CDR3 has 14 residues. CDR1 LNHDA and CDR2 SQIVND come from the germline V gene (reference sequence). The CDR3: CASTPGQWGYGYTF. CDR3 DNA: TGTGCCAGTACCCCGGGGCAATGGGGCTATGGCTACACCTTC.

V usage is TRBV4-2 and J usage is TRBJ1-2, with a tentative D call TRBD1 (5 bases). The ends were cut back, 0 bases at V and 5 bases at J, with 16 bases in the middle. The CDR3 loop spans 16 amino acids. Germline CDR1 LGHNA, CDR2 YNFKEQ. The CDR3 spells CASSQDHQGAIYGYTF. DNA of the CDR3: TGTGCCAGCAGCCAAGATCATCAGGGCGCGATTTATGGCTACACCTTC.

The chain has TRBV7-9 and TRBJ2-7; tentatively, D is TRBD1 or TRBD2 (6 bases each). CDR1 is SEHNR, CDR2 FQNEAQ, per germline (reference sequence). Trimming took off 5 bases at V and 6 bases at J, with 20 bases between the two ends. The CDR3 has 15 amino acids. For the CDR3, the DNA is TGTGCCAGCAGCCCCGAGGGGGGCGTAAGGGGCGAGCAGTACTTC. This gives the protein CASSPEGGVRGEQYF.

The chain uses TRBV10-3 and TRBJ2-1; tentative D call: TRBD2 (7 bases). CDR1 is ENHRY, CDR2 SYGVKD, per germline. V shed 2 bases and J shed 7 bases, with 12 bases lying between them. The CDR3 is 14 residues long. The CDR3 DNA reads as TGTGCCATCAGTGAGAGGGGGGGCCAGAATGAGCAGTTCTTC. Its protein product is CAISERGGQNEQFF.

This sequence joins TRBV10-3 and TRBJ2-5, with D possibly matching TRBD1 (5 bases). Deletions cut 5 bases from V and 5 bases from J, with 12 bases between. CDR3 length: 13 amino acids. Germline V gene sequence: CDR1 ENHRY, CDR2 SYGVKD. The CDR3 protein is CAISLGPKETQYF. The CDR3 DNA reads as TGTGCCATCAGTCTGGGGCCAAAGGAGACCCAGTACTTC.

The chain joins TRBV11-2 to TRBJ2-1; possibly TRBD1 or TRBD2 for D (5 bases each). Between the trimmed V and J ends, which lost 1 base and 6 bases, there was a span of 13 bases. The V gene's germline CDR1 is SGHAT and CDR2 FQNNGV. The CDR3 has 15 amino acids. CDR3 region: CASSLVRQGRNEQFF. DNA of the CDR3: TGTGCCAGCAGCTTAGTACGGCAGGGACGCAATGAGCAGTTCTTC.

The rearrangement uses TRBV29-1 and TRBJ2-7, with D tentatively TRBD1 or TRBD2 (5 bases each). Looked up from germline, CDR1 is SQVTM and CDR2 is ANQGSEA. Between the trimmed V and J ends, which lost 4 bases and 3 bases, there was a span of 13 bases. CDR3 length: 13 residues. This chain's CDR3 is CSVVQGPYYEQYF. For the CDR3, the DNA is TGCAGCGTTGTGCAGGGACCTTACTACGAGCAGTACTTC.

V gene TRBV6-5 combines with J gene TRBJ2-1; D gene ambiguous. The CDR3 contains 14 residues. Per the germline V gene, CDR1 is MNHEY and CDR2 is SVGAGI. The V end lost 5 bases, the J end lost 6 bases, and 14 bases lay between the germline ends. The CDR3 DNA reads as TGTGCCAGCAGTCCCGGGTCCCTGATCAATGAGCAGTTCTTC. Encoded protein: CASSPGSLINEQFF.

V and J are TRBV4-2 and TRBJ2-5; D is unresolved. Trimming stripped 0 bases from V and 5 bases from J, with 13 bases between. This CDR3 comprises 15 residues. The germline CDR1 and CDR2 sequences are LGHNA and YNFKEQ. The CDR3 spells CASSQEAQGYETQYF. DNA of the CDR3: TGTGCCAGCAGCCAAGAGGCTCAAGGGTACGAGACCCAGTACTTC.

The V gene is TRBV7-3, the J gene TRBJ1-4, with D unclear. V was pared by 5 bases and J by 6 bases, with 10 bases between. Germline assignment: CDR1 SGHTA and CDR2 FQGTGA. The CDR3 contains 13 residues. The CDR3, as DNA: TGTGCCAGCAGCGTCGAGCCCCATGAAAAACTGTTTTTT. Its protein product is CASSVEPHEKLFF.

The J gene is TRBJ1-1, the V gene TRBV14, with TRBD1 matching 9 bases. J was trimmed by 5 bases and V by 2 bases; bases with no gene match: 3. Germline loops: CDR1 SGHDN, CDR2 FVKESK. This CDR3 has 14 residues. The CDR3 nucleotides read TGTGCCAGCAGCCAATTGACAGGGGGGACTGAAGCTTTCTTT. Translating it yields CASSQLTGGTEAFF.

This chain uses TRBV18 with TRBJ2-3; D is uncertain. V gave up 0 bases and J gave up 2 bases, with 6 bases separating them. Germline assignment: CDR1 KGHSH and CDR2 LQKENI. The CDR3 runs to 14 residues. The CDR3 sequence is CASSPPQNTDTQYF. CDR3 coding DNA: TGTGCCAGCTCACCACCACAGAACACAGATACGCAGTATTTT.

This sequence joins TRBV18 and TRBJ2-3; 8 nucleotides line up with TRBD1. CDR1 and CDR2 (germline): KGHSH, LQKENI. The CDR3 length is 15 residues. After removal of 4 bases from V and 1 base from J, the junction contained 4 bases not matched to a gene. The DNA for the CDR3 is TGTGCCAGCTCACGGCTGGGACAGGGCACAGATACGCAGTATTTT. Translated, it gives CASSRLGQGTDTQYF. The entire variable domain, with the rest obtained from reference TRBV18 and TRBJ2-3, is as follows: NAGVMQNPRHLVRRRGQEARLRCSPMKGHSHVYWYRQLPEEGLKFMVYLQKENIIDESGMPKERFSAEFPKEGPSILRIQQVVRGDSAAYFCASSRLGQGTDTQYFGPGTRLTVL.

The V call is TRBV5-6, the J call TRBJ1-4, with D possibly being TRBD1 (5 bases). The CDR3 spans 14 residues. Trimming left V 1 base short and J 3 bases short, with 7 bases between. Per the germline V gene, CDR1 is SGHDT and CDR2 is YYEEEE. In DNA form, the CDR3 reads TGTGCCAGCAGCTTGCCAGGGCCTAATGAAAAACTGTTTTTT. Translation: CASSLPGPNEKLFF.

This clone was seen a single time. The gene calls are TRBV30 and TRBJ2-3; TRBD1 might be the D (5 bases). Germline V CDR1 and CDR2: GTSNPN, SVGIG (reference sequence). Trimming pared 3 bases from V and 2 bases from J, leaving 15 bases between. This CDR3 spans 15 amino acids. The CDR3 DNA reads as TGTGCCTGGAGCCAAGACCTGGGGCCCACAGATACGCAGTATTTT. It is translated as CAWSQDLGPTDTQYF.

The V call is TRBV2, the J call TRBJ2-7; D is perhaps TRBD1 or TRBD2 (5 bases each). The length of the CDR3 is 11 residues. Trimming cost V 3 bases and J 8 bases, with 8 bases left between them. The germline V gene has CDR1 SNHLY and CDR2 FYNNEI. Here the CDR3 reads CASSDRGKQYF. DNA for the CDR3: TGTGCCAGCAGTGATCGGGGCAAGCAGTACTTC.

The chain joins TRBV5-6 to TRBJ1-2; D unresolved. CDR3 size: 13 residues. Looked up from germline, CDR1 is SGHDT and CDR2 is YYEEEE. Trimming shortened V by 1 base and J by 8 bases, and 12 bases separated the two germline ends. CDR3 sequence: CASSLIRGAGYTF. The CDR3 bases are TGTGCCAGCAGCTTGATCCGGGGAGCAGGCTACACCTTC.

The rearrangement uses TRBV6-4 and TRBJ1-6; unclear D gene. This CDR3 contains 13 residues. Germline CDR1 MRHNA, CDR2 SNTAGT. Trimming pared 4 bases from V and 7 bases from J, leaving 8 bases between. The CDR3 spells CASSGSLNSPLHF. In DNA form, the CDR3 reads TGTGCCAGCAGTGGCTCTCTCAATTCACCCCTCCACTTT.

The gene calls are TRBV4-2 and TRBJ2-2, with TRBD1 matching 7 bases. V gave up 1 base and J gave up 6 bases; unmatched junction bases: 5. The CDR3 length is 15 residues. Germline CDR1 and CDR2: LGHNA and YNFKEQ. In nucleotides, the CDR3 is TGTGCCAGCAGCCAAGTGGATACAGGGGCCGGGGAGCTGTTTTTT. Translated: CASSQVDTGAGELFF.

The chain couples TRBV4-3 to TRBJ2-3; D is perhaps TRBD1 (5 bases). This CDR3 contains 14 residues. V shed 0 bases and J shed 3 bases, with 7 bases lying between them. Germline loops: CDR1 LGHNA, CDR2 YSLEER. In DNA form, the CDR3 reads TGCGCCAGCAGCCAAGACCAGGGAACAGATACGCAGTATTTT. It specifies CASSQDQGTDTQYF.